This T cell receptor (beta chain) was found in a study of blood T cell repertoires in COVID-19. TCRdb's copy holds only in-frame clones and misses some; the assay was immunoSEQ multiplex PCR. The table includes 150,000 to 200,000 clones, 84% detected once. The sample taken for sequencing was PBMCs or T cells enriched from blood (not recorded which). The sequence was collected from a man between 45 and 60 years old who had recovered from COVID-19.

Here the CDR3 DNA reads TGTGCCAGCAGCTCTCATAGCGGCACCGGGGAGCTGTTTTTT. This codes for CASSSHSGTGELFF. V is TRBV11-3 and J is TRBJ2-2, with a possible D match to TRBD2 (6 bases). The CDR3 consists of 14 residues. Trimming removed 4 bases from V and 4 bases from J, with 10 bases in between. CDR1 and CDR2 (germline): SGHNT, YENEEA. Combining the CDR3 with reference TRBV11-3 and TRBJ2-2 gives the whole variable domain EAGVVQSPRYKIIEKKQPVAFWCNPISGHNTLYWYLQNLGQGPELLIRYENEEAVDDSQLPKDRFSAERLKGVDSTLKIQPAELGDSAVYLCASSSHSGTGELFFGEGSRLTVL.